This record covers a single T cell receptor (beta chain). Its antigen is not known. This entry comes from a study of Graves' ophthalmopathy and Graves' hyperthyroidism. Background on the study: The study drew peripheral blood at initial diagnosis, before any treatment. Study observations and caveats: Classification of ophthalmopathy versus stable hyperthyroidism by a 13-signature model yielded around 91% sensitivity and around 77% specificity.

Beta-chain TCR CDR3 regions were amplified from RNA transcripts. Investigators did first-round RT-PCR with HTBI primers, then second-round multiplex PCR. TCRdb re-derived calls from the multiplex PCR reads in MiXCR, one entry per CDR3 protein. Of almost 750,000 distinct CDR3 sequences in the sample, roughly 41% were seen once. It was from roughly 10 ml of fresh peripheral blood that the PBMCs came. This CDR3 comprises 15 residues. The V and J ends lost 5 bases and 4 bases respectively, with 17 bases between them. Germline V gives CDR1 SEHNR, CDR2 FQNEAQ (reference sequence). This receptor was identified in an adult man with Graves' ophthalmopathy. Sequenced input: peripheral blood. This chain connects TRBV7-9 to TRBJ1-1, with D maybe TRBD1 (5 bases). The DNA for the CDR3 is TGTGCCAGCAGCGGGGACCTTTACGGTGGCACTGAAGCTTTCTTT. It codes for CASSGDLYGGTEAFF.